The next 22 T cell receptor beta chains were all read from a single sample in a study of CD8+ T cells in alopecia areata. Extracted from the samples, RNA was reverse transcribed into cDNA to serve as the sequencing template. Only in-frame clones appear in the TCRdb table, and some are missing; sequencing was by immunoSEQ multiplex PCR. The sample includes 150,000 or so clones, more than 40% of them seen just once. Sequenced sample: CD4+ T cells sorted from blood. Source of these receptors: a human donor with alopecia areata.

V gene TRBV27 combines with J gene TRBJ2-5, with a weak D call TRBD2 (5 bases). The germline V gene has CDR1 MNHEY and CDR2 SMNVEV (reference sequence). This CDR3 spans 15 amino acids. The germline V and J ends were trimmed by 5 bases and 5 bases, with 18 bases remaining between them. The CDR3, as DNA: TGTGCCAGCAGTGGGGTGGGAGTTGTATTGGAGACCCAGTACTTC. Protein sequence: CASSGVGVVLETQYF.

The chain employs TRBV5-1 and TRBJ2-1, with D unresolved. Germline V lookup: CDR1 SGHRS, CDR2 YFSETQ. V lost 0 bases to trimming and J lost 0 bases, with 7 bases between them. This CDR3 contains 15 residues. DNA of the CDR3: TGCGCCAGCAGCTTGGTTGGGGACTCCTACAATGAGCAGTTCTTC. Residues: CASSLVGDSYNEQFF.

This clone was detected only a few times. The V call is TRBV29-1, the J call TRBJ2-5; TRBD2 aligns across 9 bases. With 6 bases clipped from V and 1 base from J, the junction kept 9 bases outside the gene matches. CDR1 is SQVTM, CDR2 ANQGSEA, per germline. This CDR3 spans 15 amino acids. CDR3 nucleotide sequence: TGCAGCGTCGGCCTAGCGGGATCTCGCCAAGAGACCCAGTACTTC. It yields the protein CSVGLAGSRQETQYF.

The chain recombines TRBV10-3 with TRBJ2-1; TRBD2 aligns across 10 bases. Germline assignment: CDR1 ENHRY and CDR2 SYGVKD. This CDR3 has 17 amino acids. J lost 6 bases, V lost 3 bases, and 11 bases had no gene match. The CDR3 region is CAISEPVGAGGRNEQFF. CDR3 nucleotides: TGTGCCATCAGTGAACCGGTGGGAGCGGGAGGGCGCAATGAGCAGTTCTTC.

The V gene is TRBV9, the J gene TRBJ2-2, with a weak D call TRBD2 (6 bases). Looked up from germline, CDR1 is SGDLS and CDR2 is YYNGEE. The CDR3 is made up of 14 amino acids. V lost 6 bases and J 1 base, leaving 10 bases between the germline ends. CDR3 sequence: CASTVSGNTGELFF. CDR3 DNA: TGTGCCAGCACGGTTAGCGGGAACACCGGGGAGCTGTTTTTT.

The chain couples TRBV29-1 to TRBJ1-1, with D hard to call. The CDR3 is made up of 12 amino acids. CDR1 and CDR2 from the germline V gene are SQVTM and ANQGSEA. V gave up 5 bases and J gave up 5 bases, with 12 bases separating them. The CDR3 region has the DNA TGCAGCGTTCCCGGGCGGTGGACTGAAGCTTTCTTT. This gives the protein CSVPGRWTEAFF.

V gene TRBV19 combines with J gene TRBJ1-3; D not resolved. Germline CDR1 LNHDA, CDR2 SQIVND (reference sequence). Between the trimmed V and J ends, which lost 5 bases and 4 bases, there was a span of 9 bases. This CDR3 region has 13 residues. As DNA, the CDR3 is TGTGCCAGTAGTCTGGGAGGAGGAAACACCATATATTTT. Translation: CASSLGGGNTIYF.

The J gene is TRBJ2-7, the V gene TRBV15; D is ambiguous. V was clipped by 5 bases and J by 2 bases, with 13 bases between them. This CDR3 contains 14 residues. Germline V CDR1 and CDR2: LNHNV, YYDKDF (reference sequence). This CDR3 reads CATSRRPHTYEQYF. CDR3 in DNA: TGTGCCACCAGCCGTCGACCCCACACCTACGAGCAGTACTTC.

The chain employs TRBV6-5 and TRBJ2-2; 7 bases are shared with TRBD2. The CDR3 consists of 15 residues. Germline-derived CDR1 and CDR2 are MNHEY and SVGAGI. Trimming cost V 6 bases and J 6 bases; bases outside gene matches: 10. CDR3: CASRPSGSGPGELFF. The CDR3 DNA reads as TGTGCCAGCAGACCCTCGGGTAGCGGGCCCGGGGAGCTGTTTTTT.

The chain couples TRBV29-1 to TRBJ2-7; 15 positions agree with TRBD2. V lost 4 bases to trimming and J lost 0 bases; unmatched junction nucleotides: 4. The length of the CDR3 is 16 residues. Germline-derived CDR1 and CDR2 are SQVTM and ANQGSEA. The CDR3 loop reads CSVGGLAGGSSYEQYF. CDR3 nucleotide sequence: TGCAGCGTTGGGGGACTAGCGGGAGGTTCCTCCTACGAGCAGTACTTC.

This clone showed up just once. DNA for the CDR3: TGTGCCAGCGGCTGGGATAGCAATCAGCCCCAGCATTTT. Protein: CASGWDSNQPQHF. The chain carries TRBV6-5 and TRBJ1-5; D is unclear. The CDR3 length is 13 residues. Germline-derived CDR1 and CDR2 are MNHEY and SVGAGI. V dropped 8 bases and J dropped 0 bases, with 8 bases sitting between them.

The chain combines TRBV30 with TRBJ2-7, with 7 bases identical to TRBD2. Germline CDR1 is GTSNPN and CDR2 is SVGIG (reference sequence). CDR3 size: 13 residues. V lost 2 bases to trimming and J lost 3 bases; unmatched junction nucleotides: 4. CDR3 sequence reads: CAWSIAGVYEQYF. In DNA, the CDR3 is TGTGCCTGGAGTATCGCGGGAGTCTACGAGCAGTACTTC.

The chain uses TRBV29-1 and TRBJ2-7; TRBD1 matches at 8 bases. J lost 4 bases, V lost 4 bases, and 6 bases had no gene match. This CDR3 is built from 13 residues. Germline loops: CDR1 SQVTM, CDR2 ANQGSEA. DNA of the CDR3: TGCAGCGTTGTCGAGAGGACAGGGTACGAGCAGTACTTC. This translates into CSVVERTGYEQYF.

The genes are TRBV29-1 and TRBJ1-2; TRBD1 matches 10 bases. J lost 6 bases, V lost 6 bases, and 16 bases had no gene match. Germline lookup yields CDR1 SQVTM and CDR2 ANQGSEA. CDR3 length: 16 residues. CDR3 DNA: TGCAGCGTCAAGAAATTGCCGGGACAGGGGATCCATGGCTACACCTTC. The encoded protein is CSVKKLPGQGIHGYTF. The complete variable domain, with remaining parts taken from reference TRBV29-1 and TRBJ1-2, reads SAVISQKPSRDICQRGTSLTIQCQVDSQVTMMFWYRQQPGQSLTLIATANQGSEATYESGFVIDKFPISRPNLTFSTLTVSNMSPEDSSIYLCSVKKLPGQGIHGYTFGSGTRLTVV.

The V and J genes are TRBV9 and TRBJ2-3; 10 positions agree with TRBD1. J was trimmed by 4 bases and V by 4 bases; bases with no gene match: 9. Germline V gene lookup returns CDR1 SGDLS and CDR2 YYNGEE. The CDR3 has 16 amino acids. CDR3: CASSTPGTGVPDTQYF. The DNA for the CDR3 is TGTGCCAGCAGCACACCCGGGACAGGGGTTCCAGATACGCAGTATTTT.

This clone was counted once. The genes are TRBV7-9 and TRBJ2-5, with D unclear. The germline V and J ends were trimmed by 6 bases and 0 bases, with 8 bases remaining between them. The CDR3 spans 13 residues. Looked up from germline, CDR1 is SEHNR and CDR2 is FQNEAQ (reference sequence). Here the CDR3 reads CASRLPNQETQYF. CDR3 DNA: TGTGCCAGCAGGCTGCCCAACCAAGAGACCCAGTACTTC. Looking up the rest from reference TRBV7-9 and TRBJ2-5 gives the full variable domain: DTGVSQNPRHKITKRGQNVTFRCDPISEHNRLYWYRQTLGQGPEFLTYFQNEAQLEKSRLLSDRFSAERPKGSFSTLEIQRTEQGDSAMYLCASRLPNQETQYFGPGTRLLVL.

There are a few counts of this clone. The chain uses TRBV29-1 and TRBJ2-3; tentatively, D is TRBD1 (5 bases). This CDR3 has 14 amino acids. The germline V gene encodes CDR1 SQVTM and CDR2 ANQGSEA. The V end was cut by 3 bases, the J end by 0 bases, with 10 bases between. CDR3 DNA: TGCAGCGTTGAGGGGCAGCCAAGCACAGATACGCAGTATTTT. Translation gives CSVEGQPSTDTQYF.

The CDR3 here is CSVGYGTQYF. The DNA for the CDR3 is TGCAGCGTTGGCTATGGGACCCAGTACTTC. This chain uses TRBV29-1 with TRBJ2-5, with D uncertain. In germline, CDR1 is SQVTM, CDR2 ANQGSEA. V was trimmed by 4 bases and J by 7 bases, leaving 7 bases between them. This CDR3 is built from 10 residues. Filled out from reference TRBV29-1 and TRBJ2-5, the complete variable domain reads SAVISQKPSRDICQRGTSLTIQCQVDSQVTMMFWYRQQPGQSLTLIATANQGSEATYESGFVIDKFPISRPNLTFSTLTVSNMSPEDSSIYLCSVGYGTQYFGPGTRLLVL.

The V gene is TRBV4-1, the J gene TRBJ1-2; D is perhaps TRBD1 (6 bases). The CDR3 has 14 amino acids. V was shortened by 0 bases and J by 4 bases, with 9 bases between the two germline ends. Germline CDR1 is MGHRA and CDR2 is YSYEKL. The CDR3 sequence: CASSQEPGAYGYTF. The DNA of the CDR3 is TGCGCCAGCAGCCAAGAGCCAGGGGCCTATGGCTACACCTTC.

The rearrangement uses TRBV30 and TRBJ1-2; no firm D call. The CDR3 length is 11 residues. Trimming took off 1 base at V and 5 bases at J, with 5 bases between the two ends. Germline-derived CDR1 and CDR2 are GTSNPN and SVGIG (reference sequence). The DNA for the CDR3 is TGTGCCTGGAGTGCAACTTATGGCTACACCTTC. Protein product: CAWSATYGYTF.

The V call is TRBV29-1, the J call TRBJ2-5, with TRBD1 identical over 7 bases. The V gene's germline CDR1 is SQVTM and CDR2 ANQGSEA. The V gene end was trimmed by 6 bases and the J gene end by 0 bases; junction bases not matched to a gene: 4. The CDR3 runs to 13 residues. For the CDR3, the DNA is TGCAGCGTCGGACAGGCGTACCAAGAGACCCAGTACTTC. This encodes CSVGQAYQETQYF.

The chain is built from TRBV28 and TRBJ2-3; D possibly corresponds to TRBD2 (5 bases). V shed 2 bases and J shed 2 bases, with 8 bases lying between them. The V gene's germline CDR1 is MDHEN and CDR2 SYDVKM. The CDR3 contains 14 residues. Written as DNA, the CDR3 is TGTGCCAGCAGTTTAATAGCGCTCACAGATACGCAGTATTTT. This gives the protein CASSLIALTDTQYF. Full variable domain (outside the CDR3, taken from reference TRBV28 and TRBJ2-3): DVKVTQSSRYLVKRTGEKVFLECVQDMDHENMFWYRQDPGLGLRLIYFSYDVKMKEKGDIPEGYSVSREKKERFSLILESASTNQTSMYLCASSLIALTDTQYFGPGTRLTVL.